Sequencing of this TCR beta chain was carried out in a study of technical replicates of blood from a few donors. V lost 5 bases and J 3 bases, leaving 8 bases between the germline ends. Per the germline V gene, CDR1 is MDHEN and CDR2 is SYDVKM. The CDR3 has 13 residues. Profiled with immunoSEQ multiplex PCR; TCRdb holds only in-frame clones, not every one. The sample carries around 100,000 clones, roughly 95% recorded once. Specimen: T cells isolated from PBMCs. This TCR came from a human donor in good health. J is TRBJ1-5 and V is TRBV28; D is uncertain. CDR3 DNA sequence: TGTGCCAGCAGTCACACAGACAATCAGCCCCAGCATTTT. Protein sequence: CASSHTDNQPQHF. The full variable domain, in which reference TRBV28 and TRBJ1-5 provide the parts outside the CDR3, is DVKVTQSSRYLVKRTGEKVFLECVQDMDHENMFWYRQDPGLGLRLIYFSYDVKMKEKGDIPEGYSVSREKKERFSLILESASTNQTSMYLCASSHTDNQPQHFGDGTRLSIL.